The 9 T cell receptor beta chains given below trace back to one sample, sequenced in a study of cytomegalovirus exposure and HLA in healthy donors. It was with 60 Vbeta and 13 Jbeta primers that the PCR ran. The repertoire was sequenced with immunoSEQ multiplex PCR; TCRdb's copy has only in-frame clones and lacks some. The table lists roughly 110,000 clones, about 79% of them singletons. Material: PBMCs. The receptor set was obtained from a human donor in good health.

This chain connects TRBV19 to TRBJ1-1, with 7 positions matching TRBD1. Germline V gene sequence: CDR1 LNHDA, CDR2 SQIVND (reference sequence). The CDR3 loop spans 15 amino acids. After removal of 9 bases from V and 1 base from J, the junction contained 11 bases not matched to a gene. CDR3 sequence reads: CARRETGPGNTEAFF. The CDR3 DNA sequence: TGTGCCAGGAGAGAGACAGGGCCTGGGAACACTGAAGCTTTCTTT.

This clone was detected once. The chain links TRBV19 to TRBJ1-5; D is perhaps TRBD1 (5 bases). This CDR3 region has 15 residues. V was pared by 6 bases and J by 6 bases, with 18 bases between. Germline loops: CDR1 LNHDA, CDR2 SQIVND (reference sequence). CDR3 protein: CASSPGVRARQPQHF. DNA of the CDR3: TGTGCCAGTAGCCCTGGTGTCAGGGCACGTCAGCCCCAGCATTTT. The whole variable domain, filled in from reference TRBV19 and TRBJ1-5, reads DGGITQSPKYLFRKEGQNVTLSCEQNLNHDAMYWYRQDPGQGLRLIYYSQIVNDFQKGDIAEGYSVSREKKESFPLTVTSAQKNPTAFYLCASSPGVRARQPQHFGDGTRLSIL.

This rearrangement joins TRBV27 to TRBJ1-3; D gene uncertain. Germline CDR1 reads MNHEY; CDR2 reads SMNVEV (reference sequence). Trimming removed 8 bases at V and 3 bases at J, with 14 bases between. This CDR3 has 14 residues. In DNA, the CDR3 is TGTGCCAGCGGGCCAAAAAGGCTTGGAAACACCATATATTTT. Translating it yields CASGPKRLGNTIYF.

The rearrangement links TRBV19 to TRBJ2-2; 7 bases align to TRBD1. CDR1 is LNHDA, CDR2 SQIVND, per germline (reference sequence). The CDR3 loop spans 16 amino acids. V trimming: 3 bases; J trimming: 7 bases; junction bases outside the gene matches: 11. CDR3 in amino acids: CASSMTGTAVGGELFF. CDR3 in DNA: TGTGCCAGTAGTATGACCGGGACAGCGGTGGGCGGGGAGCTGTTTTTT.

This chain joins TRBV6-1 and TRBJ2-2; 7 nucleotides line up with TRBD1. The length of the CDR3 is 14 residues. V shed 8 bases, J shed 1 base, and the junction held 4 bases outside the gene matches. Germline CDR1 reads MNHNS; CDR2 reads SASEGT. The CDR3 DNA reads TGTGCCAGCCGGAGACAGGGGAACACCGGGGAGCTGTTTTTT. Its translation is CASRRQGNTGELFF.

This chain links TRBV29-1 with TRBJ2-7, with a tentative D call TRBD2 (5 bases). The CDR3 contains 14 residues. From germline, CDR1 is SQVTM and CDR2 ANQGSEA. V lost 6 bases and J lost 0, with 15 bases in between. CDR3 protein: CSVGNHISSYEQYF. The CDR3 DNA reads TGCAGCGTCGGGAATCACATAAGCTCCTACGAGCAGTACTTC.

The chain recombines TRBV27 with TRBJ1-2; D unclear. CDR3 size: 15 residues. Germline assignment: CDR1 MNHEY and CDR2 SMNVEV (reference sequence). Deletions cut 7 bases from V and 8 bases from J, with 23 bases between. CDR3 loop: CASTSTERNMRGYTF. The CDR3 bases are TGTGCCAGCACCTCTACGGAAAGGAATATGAGGGGCTACACCTTC.

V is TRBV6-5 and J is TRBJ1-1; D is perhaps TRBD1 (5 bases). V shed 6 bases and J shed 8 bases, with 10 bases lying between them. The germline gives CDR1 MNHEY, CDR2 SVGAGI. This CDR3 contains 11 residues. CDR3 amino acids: CASSHHREAFF. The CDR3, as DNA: TGTGCCAGCAGCCATCACAGGGAAGCTTTCTTT.

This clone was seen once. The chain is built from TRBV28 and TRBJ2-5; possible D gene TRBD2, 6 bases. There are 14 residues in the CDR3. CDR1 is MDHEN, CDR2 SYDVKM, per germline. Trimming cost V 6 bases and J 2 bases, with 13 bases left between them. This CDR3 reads CASSVAALQETQYF. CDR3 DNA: TGTGCCAGCAGCGTAGCGGCACTTCAAGAGACCCAGTACTTC.